This passage covers 24 T cell receptor beta chains from one sample sequenced in a study of T cells in Graves' hyperthyroidism and ophthalmopathy. Amplified TCR beta CDR3 regions came from RNA transcripts. First-round RT-PCR targeting the TCR CDR3 was performed with the HTBI primer set. TCRdb fed the multiplex PCR reads into MiXCR, producing one record per CDR3 protein. The sample holds 250,000 to 300,000 distinct CDR3 sequences; 13% to 15% are singletons and the top ten take more than 10%. Material for sequencing was blood. Receptors originate from a woman aged 40 to 55 with Graves' hyperthyroidism that later progressed to Graves' ophthalmopathy.

The genes are TRBV28 and TRBJ1-2, with D possibly being TRBD1 (5 bases). Trimming pared 7 bases from V and 4 bases from J, leaving 10 bases between. CDR3 length: 12 residues. CDR1 is MDHEN and CDR2 is SYDVKM in the germline V gene. DNA of the CDR3: TGTGCCAGCACTCCGGGGGGCTATGGCTACACCTTC. This sequence encodes CASTPGGYGYTF.

Concerning this clonotype: This clone may be a read error of a much larger clone one base away. V is TRBV4-1 and J is TRBJ1-2; possible D gene TRBD1, 6 bases. The CDR3 sequence is 16 residues long. The V and J ends lost 2 bases and 6 bases respectively, with 19 bases between them. The germline V gene has CDR1 MGHRA and CDR2 YSYEKL. The DNA of the CDR3 is TGCGCCAGCAGCCAAAGAGGGACAAGCCTTCCCCATGGCTACACCTTC. Protein: CASSQRGTSLPHGYTF.

This chain links TRBV2 with TRBJ2-1, with 13 bases identical to TRBD2. The V segment lost 5 bases and the J segment 8 bases; nucleotides outside the gene matches: 3. Germline CDR1 SNHLY, CDR2 FYNNEI. This CDR3 is built from 14 residues. CDR3: CASSTSGRGYEQFF. The CDR3 nucleotides read TGTGCCAGCAGTACTAGCGGGAGGGGGTATGAGCAGTTCTTC.

This clonotype was recorded many times. V gene TRBV3-1 combines with J gene TRBJ2-7; D unresolved. V shed 0 bases and J shed 3 bases, with 12 bases lying between them. The length of the CDR3 is 15 residues. Germline V gene sequence: CDR1 LGHDT, CDR2 YNNKEL (reference sequence). The CDR3 DNA sequence: TGTGCCAGCAGCCAAGATGTCCTCAAAGGCTACGAGCAGTACTTC. Translated, it gives CASSQDVLKGYEQYF.

The chain employs TRBV10-1 and TRBJ2-7; no definite D call. The CDR3 extends over 16 amino acids. The V gene lost 0 bases and the J gene lost 5 bases, with 17 bases spanning the gap. Germline CDR1 WNHNN, CDR2 SYGVQD (reference sequence). The CDR3 protein is CASSESLLGGRDEQYF. The DNA for the CDR3 is TGCGCCAGCAGTGAGTCCCTGCTCGGCGGAAGGGACGAGCAGTACTTC.

At least ten counts were recorded for this clonotype. The genes are TRBV15 and TRBJ2-6; the match to TRBD2 covers 12 bases. V lost 4 bases to trimming and J lost 4 bases; unmatched junction nucleotides: 11. This CDR3 spans 19 amino acids. From germline, CDR1 is LNHNV and CDR2 YYDKDF (reference sequence). Here the CDR3 reads CATSTSRLAGVSGANVLTF. In DNA form, the CDR3 reads TGTGCCACCAGCACTTCGCGACTAGCGGGAGTTTCCGGGGCCAACGTCCTGACTTTC.

There are many counts of this clonotype. The DNA for the CDR3 is TGTGCCAGCAGACATTCGCAGGGGTACCAAGAGACCCAGTACTTC. Amino acids: CASRHSQGYQETQYF. The chain employs TRBV28 and TRBJ2-5; a weak D match, TRBD1 (6 bases). This CDR3 contains 15 residues. From germline, CDR1 is MDHEN and CDR2 SYDVKM. The V and J ends lost 6 bases and 0 bases respectively, with 14 bases between them.

In this sample, this clonotype turned up many times. The chain couples TRBV7-2 to TRBJ2-7; 9 nucleotides line up with TRBD1. The CDR3 is 15 residues long. Looked up from germline, CDR1 is SGHTA and CDR2 is FQGNSA. Germline trimming cut 5 bases from V and 3 bases from J; bases unmatched to any gene: 8. This CDR3 is CASSVSGTGNYEQYF. The CDR3 bases are TGTGCCAGCAGCGTTTCCGGGACAGGGAACTACGAGCAGTACTTC.

The sample holds many counts of this clonotype. The gene calls are TRBV12-3 or TRBV12-4 and TRBJ2-1, with a tentative D call TRBD2 (5 bases). The CDR3 is made up of 16 amino acids. With 3 bases removed from V and 5 bases from J, the gap between germline ends came to 17 bases. The DNA of the CDR3 is TGTGCCAGCAGTTTTTTTTCGGGCGGGTACCACAATGAGCAGTTCTTC. It codes for CASSFFSGGYHNEQFF.

This clonotype was detected many times. V gene TRBV28 combines with J gene TRBJ2-5; D might be TRBD1 (6 bases). Deletions cut 6 bases from V and 3 bases from J, with 14 bases between. The CDR3 has 14 amino acids. Germline CDR1 and CDR2: MDHEN and SYDVKM. The CDR3 DNA sequence: TGTGCCAGCAGGCCACCCTCAGGGGAAGAGACCCAGTACTTC. Its translation: CASRPPSGEETQYF.

The chain uses TRBV28 and TRBJ1-5, with TRBD1 matching 8 bases. CDR1 and CDR2 (germline): MDHEN, SYDVKM. This CDR3 is 16 amino acids long. The V segment lost 3 bases and the J segment 2 bases; nucleotides outside the gene matches: 6. DNA of the CDR3: TGTGCCAGCAGTTTGGGCGGACAGGGAGGCAATCAGCCCCAGCATTTT. It encodes CASSLGGQGGNQPQHF.

This clonotype was seen repeatedly, ten times or more. V gene TRBV19 combines with J gene TRBJ2-1, with TRBD2 as a possible D gene (6 bases). CDR3 length equals 17 residues. Germline lookup yields CDR1 LNHDA and CDR2 SQIVND (reference sequence). Deletions cut 6 bases from V and 2 bases from J, with 20 bases between. As DNA, the CDR3 is TGTGCCAGTAGATCCCGACCGAGTGGCGGGGCCTACAATGAGCAGTTCTTC. This sequence encodes CASRSRPSGGAYNEQFF.

This clonotype was observed a handful of times. CDR3 sequence reads: CASSNRSPSPATGELFF. CDR3 DNA sequence: TGTGCCAGCAGCAACCGGAGTCCTAGCCCCGCCACCGGGGAGCTGTTTTTT. This rearrangement joins TRBV3-1 to TRBJ2-2, with D perhaps TRBD2 (5 bases). The germline CDR1 and CDR2 sequences are LGHDT and YNNKEL (reference sequence). The CDR3 runs to 17 residues. V lost 5 bases, J lost 4 bases, and 20 bases lay in between. The full variable domain, completed using reference TRBV3-1 and TRBJ2-2, is DTAVSQTPKYLVTQMGNDKSIKCEQNLGHDTMYWYKQDSKKFLKIMFSYNNKELIINETVPNRFSPKSPDKAHLNLHINSLELGDSAVYFCASSNRSPSPATGELFFGEGSRLTVL.

This chain joins TRBV6-1 and TRBJ2-1; a weak D match, TRBD1 (6 bases). V gave up 7 bases and J gave up 0 bases, with 10 bases separating them. Germline loops: CDR1 MNHNS, CDR2 SASEGT. The CDR3 loop spans 14 amino acids. This chain's CDR3 is CASTLDSSYNEQFF. Here the CDR3 DNA reads TGTGCCAGCACGTTGGACAGCTCCTACAATGAGCAGTTCTTC.

There are many counts of this clonotype. This sequence joins TRBV28 and TRBJ1-1; D perhaps matches TRBD1 (5 bases). V lost 3 bases and J lost 6, with 14 bases in between. Germline assignment: CDR1 MDHEN and CDR2 SYDVKM. CDR3 length: 14 amino acids. In DNA form, the CDR3 reads TGTGCCAGCAGTTTTGGGGGGGTCTCTCCTGAAGCTTTCTTT. It yields the protein CASSFGGVSPEAFF.

There are many counts of this clonotype. The CDR3 nucleotides are TGCAGTGCTAGTTGGGGGGCGGGAGGGGCTGACAATGAGCAGTTCTTC. Translated: CSASWGAGGADNEQFF. The V and J genes are TRBV20-1 and TRBJ2-1; 9 bases map to TRBD2. The V gene end was trimmed by 3 bases and the J gene end by 5 bases; junction bases not matched to a gene: 11. CDR1 DFQATT and CDR2 SNEGSKA come from the germline V gene (reference sequence). The CDR3 is made up of 16 amino acids.

In this sample, this clonotype turned up many times. The chain links TRBV27 to TRBJ1-6; TRBD1 might be the D (6 bases). There are 17 residues in the CDR3. Germline V gives CDR1 MNHEY, CDR2 SMNVEV (reference sequence). The V end was cut by 3 bases, the J end by 11 bases, with 23 bases between. The DNA of the CDR3 is TGTGCCAGCAGTTTCTCCCGGAGGGGGGCTCGAGGGGCACCCCTCCACTTT. It encodes CASSFSRRGARGAPLHF.

The table lists this clonotype with many counts. This chain links TRBV19 with TRBJ2-1; TRBD2 matches at 10 bases. The CDR3 is made up of 17 amino acids. Looked up from germline, CDR1 is LNHDA and CDR2 is SQIVND (reference sequence). V shed 0 bases and J 6 bases; nucleotides not matched to a gene: 8. CDR3 sequence: CASSIEVSSGSRNEQFF. Written as DNA, the CDR3 is TGTGCCAGTAGTATAGAGGTCTCTAGCGGGAGTCGCAATGAGCAGTTCTTC.

This clonotype was seen a few times. Since a much larger clone is just one base distant, this may be a read error. This likely comes from a read error, as the CDR3 has no conserved phenylalanine or tryptophan at its end. The chain has TRBV6-5 and TRBJ1-6, with 7 bases aligning to TRBD1. The junction had 5 bases not matched to a gene; V was cut back by 2 bases and J by 7 bases. The CDR3 runs 15 residues. Germline V gene data show CDR1 as MNHEY and CDR2 as SVGAGI. This CDR3 reads CASSYEGRGNSPLHL. In nucleotides, the CDR3 is TGTGCCAGCAGTTACGAAGGCAGGGGGAATTCACCCCTCCACCTT.

This clonotype was picked up many times. The chain has TRBV7-6 and TRBJ2-7; 7 positions match TRBD2. Germline V gene sequence: CDR1 SGHVS, CDR2 FNYEAQ. J lost 2 bases, V lost 5 bases, and 12 bases had no gene match. The CDR3 has 16 residues. CDR3 sequence: CASSPVAAGIPYEQYF. The CDR3 DNA reads as TGTGCCAGCAGCCCAGTAGCAGCGGGAATCCCCTACGAGCAGTACTTC.

This clonotype occurred many times. The CDR3 sequence: CASSQEGVGNTEAFF. The CDR3 DNA follows: TGCGCCAGCAGCCAAGAAGGTGTGGGGAACACTGAAGCTTTCTTT. The rearrangement uses TRBV4-1 and TRBJ1-1; D gene ambiguous. Trimming removed 0 bases from V and 1 base from J, with 9 bases in between. The CDR3 is 15 residues long. CDR1 is MGHRA, CDR2 YSYEKL, per germline.

This clonotype was detected ten times or more. A much more abundant neighbour one base away suggests this may be a read error. V usage is TRBV7-9 and J usage is TRBJ2-5; D uncertain. V shed 1 base and J shed 5 bases, with 5 bases lying between them. In germline, CDR1 is SEHNR, CDR2 FQNEAQ (reference sequence). This CDR3 comprises 12 residues. CDR3 in DNA: TGTGCCAGCAGCTTAGTTTTGGAGACCCAGTACTTC. Translation gives CASSLVLETQYF.

The chain links TRBV19 to TRBJ2-3; 7 nucleotides line up with TRBD2. CDR3 size: 18 residues. CDR1 is LNHDA, CDR2 SQIVND, per germline (reference sequence). J lost 1 base, V lost 5 bases, and 15 bases had no gene match. CDR3 protein: CASSSRRFQREGTDTQYF. The CDR3 nucleotides read TGTGCCAGTAGTTCACGGCGCTTTCAGCGGGAAGGCACAGATACGCAGTATTTT.

At least ten counts were recorded for this clonotype. The rearrangement links TRBV9 to TRBJ2-2, with 9 bases that match TRBD1. The CDR3 length is 16 residues. CDR1 and CDR2 from the germline V gene are SGDLS and YYNGEE. V lost 0 bases to trimming and J lost 5 bases; unmatched junction nucleotides: 5. The DNA of the CDR3 is TGTGCCAGCAGCGTAGACGGACAGGGGTTTACCGGGGAGCTGTTTTTT. It specifies CASSVDGQGFTGELFF.